Shown below are 2 T cell receptor beta chains from a single sample sequenced in a study of cytomegalovirus exposure and HLA in healthy donors. PCR primers comprised 60 Vbeta and 13 Jbeta primers. Profiling relied on immunoSEQ multiplex PCR, and the TCRdb table lists in-frame clones only, not all of them. The sample lists 150,000 to 200,000 clones; approximately 84% were seen once. Sequences were obtained from PBMCs. These receptors were taken from a woman in her 30s in good health and CMV-seropositive.

The chain combines TRBV4-2 with TRBJ2-2, with a weak D call TRBD1 (5 bases). CDR3 length: 16 residues. The germline V gene encodes CDR1 LGHNA and CDR2 YNFKEQ. V dropped 1 base and J dropped 2 bases, with 11 bases sitting between them. The CDR3 DNA is TGTGCCAGCAGCCAAGCGCCGACAGTTAACACCGGGGAGCTGTTTTTT. Translation gives CASSQAPTVNTGELFF.

The rearrangement joins TRBV6-5 to TRBJ1-5; 8 bases are a match to TRBD1. The CDR3 consists of 15 residues. V trimming: 6 bases; J trimming: 3 bases; junction bases outside the gene matches: 7. Germline V gives CDR1 MNHEY, CDR2 SVGAGI. The CDR3 sequence: CASSRTGTHNQPQHF. CDR3 DNA sequence: TGTGCCAGCAGCAGGACAGGGACCCACAATCAGCCCCAGCATTTT.